Each of the 2 T cell receptor beta chains below was sequenced from the same sample in a study of blood T cell repertoires in COVID-19. Clones were read by immunoSEQ multiplex PCR, and TCRdb kept only the in-frame ones, dropping some. The sample contains about 37,000 clones, about 80% of which appear only once. The specimen sequenced was peripheral blood. The receptors shown here come from a woman between 65 and 79 years old with acute or convalescent COVID-19.

This clone was detected only once. The gene calls are TRBV3-1 (or the pseudogene TRBV3-2) and TRBJ2-7, with D perhaps matching TRBD1 (5 bases). The germline CDR1 and CDR2 sequences are LGHDT and YNNKEL (reference sequence). V lost 4 bases, J lost 3 bases, and 7 bases lay in between. CDR3 length equals 12 residues. The CDR3 here is CASSLRVYEQYF. In DNA form, the CDR3 reads TGTGCCAGCAGCCTCAGGGTCTACGAGCAGTACTTC.

The chain links TRBV7-2 to TRBJ2-5; D uncertain. V was clipped by 1 base and J by 4 bases, with 4 bases between them. In germline, CDR1 is SGHTA, CDR2 FQGNSA. There are 12 residues in the CDR3. The CDR3 spells CASSLGRETQYF. The CDR3 DNA reads as TGTGCCAGCAGCTTAGGTAGAGAGACCCAGTACTTC.